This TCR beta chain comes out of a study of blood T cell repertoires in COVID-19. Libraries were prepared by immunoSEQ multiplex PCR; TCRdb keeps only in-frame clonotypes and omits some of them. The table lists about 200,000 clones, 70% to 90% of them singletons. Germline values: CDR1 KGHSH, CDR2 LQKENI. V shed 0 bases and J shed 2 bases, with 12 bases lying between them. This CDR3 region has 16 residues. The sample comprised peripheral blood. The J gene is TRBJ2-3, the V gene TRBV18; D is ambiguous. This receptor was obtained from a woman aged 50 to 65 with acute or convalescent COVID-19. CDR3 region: CASSPPETPYTDTQYF. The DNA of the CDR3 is TGTGCCAGCTCACCACCGGAGACTCCCTACACAGATACGCAGTATTTT.